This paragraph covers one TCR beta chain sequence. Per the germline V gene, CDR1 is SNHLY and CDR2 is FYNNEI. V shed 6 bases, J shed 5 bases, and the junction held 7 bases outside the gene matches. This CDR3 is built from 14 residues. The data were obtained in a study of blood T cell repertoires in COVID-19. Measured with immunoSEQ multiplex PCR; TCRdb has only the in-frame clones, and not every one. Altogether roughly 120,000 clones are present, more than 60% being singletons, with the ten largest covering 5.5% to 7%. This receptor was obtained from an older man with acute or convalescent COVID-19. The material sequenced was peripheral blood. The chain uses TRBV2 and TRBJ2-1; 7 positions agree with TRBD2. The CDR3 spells CASSSTSRHNEQFF. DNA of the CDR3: TGTGCCAGCAGCTCGACTAGCCGGCACAATGAGCAGTTCTTC.